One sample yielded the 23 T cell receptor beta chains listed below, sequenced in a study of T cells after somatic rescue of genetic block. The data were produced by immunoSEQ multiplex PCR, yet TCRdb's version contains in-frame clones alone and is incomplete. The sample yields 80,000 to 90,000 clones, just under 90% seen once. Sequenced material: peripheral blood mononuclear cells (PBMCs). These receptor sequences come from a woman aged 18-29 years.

The CDR3 is CASSLYKPGQGSWNTEAFF. In nucleotides, the CDR3 is TGTGCCAGCAGTTTATATAAGCCGGGACAGGGGAGTTGGAACACTGAAGCTTTCTTT. This chain uses TRBV28 with TRBJ1-1; 10 bases are a match to TRBD1. This CDR3 has 19 residues. V was pared by 1 base and J by 1 base, with 12 bases of the junction left unmatched. The germline gives CDR1 MDHEN, CDR2 SYDVKM.

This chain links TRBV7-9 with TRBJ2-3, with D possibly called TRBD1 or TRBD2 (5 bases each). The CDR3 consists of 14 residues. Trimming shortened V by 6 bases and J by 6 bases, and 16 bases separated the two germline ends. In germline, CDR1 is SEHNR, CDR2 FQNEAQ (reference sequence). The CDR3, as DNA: TGTGCCAGCAGATCGGACTGGGGCTTGGATACGCAGTATTTT. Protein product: CASRSDWGLDTQYF.

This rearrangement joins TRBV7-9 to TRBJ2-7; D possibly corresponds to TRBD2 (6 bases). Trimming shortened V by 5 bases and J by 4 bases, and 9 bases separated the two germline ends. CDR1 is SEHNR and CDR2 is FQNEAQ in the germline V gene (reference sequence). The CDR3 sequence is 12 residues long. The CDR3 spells CASSPGGYEQYF. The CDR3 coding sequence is TGTGCCAGCAGCCCCGGAGGGTACGAGCAGTACTTC.

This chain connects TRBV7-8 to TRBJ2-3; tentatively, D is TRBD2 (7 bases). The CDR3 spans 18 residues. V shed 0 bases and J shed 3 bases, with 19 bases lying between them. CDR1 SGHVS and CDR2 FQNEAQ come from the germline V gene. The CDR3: CASSLANGGGSGTDTQYF. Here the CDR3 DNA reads TGTGCCAGCAGCTTAGCGAACGGGGGCGGGAGCGGGACAGATACGCAGTATTTT.

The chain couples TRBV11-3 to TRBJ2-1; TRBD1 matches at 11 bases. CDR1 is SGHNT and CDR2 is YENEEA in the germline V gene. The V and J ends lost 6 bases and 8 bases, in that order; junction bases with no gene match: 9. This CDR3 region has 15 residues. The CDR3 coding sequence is TGTGCCAGCAGTTTGGGGGACAGGGGGAGCGATGAGCAGTTCTTC. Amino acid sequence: CASSLGDRGSDEQFF. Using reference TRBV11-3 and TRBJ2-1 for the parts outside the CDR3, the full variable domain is EAGVVQSPRYKIIEKKQPVAFWCNPISGHNTLYWYLQNLGQGPELLIRYENEEAVDDSQLPKDRFSAERLKGVDSTLKIQPAELGDSAVYLCASSLGDRGSDEQFFGPGTRLTVL.

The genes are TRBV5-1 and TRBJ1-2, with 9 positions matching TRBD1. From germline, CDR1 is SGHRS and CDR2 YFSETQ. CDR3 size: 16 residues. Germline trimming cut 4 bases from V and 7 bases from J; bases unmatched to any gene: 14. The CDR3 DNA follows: TGCGCCAGCAGCACCCGGACAGGGGACCAAACTATTGGCTACACCTTC. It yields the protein CASSTRTGDQTIGYTF.

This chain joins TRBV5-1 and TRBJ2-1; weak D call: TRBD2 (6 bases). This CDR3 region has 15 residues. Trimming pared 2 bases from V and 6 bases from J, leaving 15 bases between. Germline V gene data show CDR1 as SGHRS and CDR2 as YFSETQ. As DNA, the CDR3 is TGCGCCAGCAGCTTTGGGGGGATGGGGCGCAATGAGCAGTTCTTC. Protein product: CASSFGGMGRNEQFF.

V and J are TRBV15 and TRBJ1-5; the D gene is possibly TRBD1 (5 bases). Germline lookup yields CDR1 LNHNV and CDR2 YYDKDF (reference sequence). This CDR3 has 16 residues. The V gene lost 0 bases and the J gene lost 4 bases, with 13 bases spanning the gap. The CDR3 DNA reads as TGTGCCACCAGCAGAGATAAGGGGTACGGTAATCAGCCCCAGCATTTT. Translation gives CATSRDKGYGNQPQHF.

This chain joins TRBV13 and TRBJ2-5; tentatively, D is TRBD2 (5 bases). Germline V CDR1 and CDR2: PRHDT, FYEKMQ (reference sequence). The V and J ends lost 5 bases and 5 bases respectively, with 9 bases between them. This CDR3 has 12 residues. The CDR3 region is CASSLAGETQYF. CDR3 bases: TGTGCCAGCAGCCTAGCCGGGGAGACCCAGTACTTC.

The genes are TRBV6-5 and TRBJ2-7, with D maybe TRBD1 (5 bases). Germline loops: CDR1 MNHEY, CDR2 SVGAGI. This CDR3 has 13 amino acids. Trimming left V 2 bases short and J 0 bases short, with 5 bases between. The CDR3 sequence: CASSYDSSYEQYF. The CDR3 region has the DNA TGTGCCAGCAGTTACGACAGCTCCTACGAGCAGTACTTC.

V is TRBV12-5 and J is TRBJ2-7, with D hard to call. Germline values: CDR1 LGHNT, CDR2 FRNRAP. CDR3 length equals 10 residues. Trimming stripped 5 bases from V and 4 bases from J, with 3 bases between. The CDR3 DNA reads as TGTGCTAGTGGTGGGTACGAGCAGTACTTC. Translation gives CASGGYEQYF. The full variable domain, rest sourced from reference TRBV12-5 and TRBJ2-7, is DARVTQTPRHKVTEMGQEVTMRCQPILGHNTVFWYRQTMMQGLELLAYFRNRAPLDDSGMPKDRFSAEMPDATLATLKIQPSEPRDSAVYFCASGGYEQYFGPGTRLTVT.

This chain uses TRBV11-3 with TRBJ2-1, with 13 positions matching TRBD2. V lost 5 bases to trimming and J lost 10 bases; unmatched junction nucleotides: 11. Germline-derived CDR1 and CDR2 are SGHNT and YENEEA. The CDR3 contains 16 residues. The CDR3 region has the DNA TGTGCCAGCAGCCTCAGACTAGCGGGAGGAATGGGAGAGCAGTTCTTC. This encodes CASSLRLAGGMGEQFF.

The CDR3 region has the DNA TGTGCCAGCATCCGCTATGAAGGGGCTGGTCAGCCCCAGCATTTT. It encodes CASIRYEGAGQPQHF. J is TRBJ1-5 and V is TRBV28; the D gene is possibly TRBD1 (5 bases). CDR1 and CDR2 from the germline V gene are MDHEN and SYDVKM. Between the trimmed V and J ends, which lost 7 bases and 6 bases, there was a span of 19 bases. The CDR3 spans 15 residues.

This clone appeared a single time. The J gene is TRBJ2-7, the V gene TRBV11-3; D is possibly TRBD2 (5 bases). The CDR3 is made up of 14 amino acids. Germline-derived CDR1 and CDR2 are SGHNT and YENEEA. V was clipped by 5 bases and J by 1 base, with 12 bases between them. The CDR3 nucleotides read TGTGCCAGCAGCCAGATCGCGGGTTCCTACGAGCAGTACTTC. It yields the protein CASSQIAGSYEQYF.

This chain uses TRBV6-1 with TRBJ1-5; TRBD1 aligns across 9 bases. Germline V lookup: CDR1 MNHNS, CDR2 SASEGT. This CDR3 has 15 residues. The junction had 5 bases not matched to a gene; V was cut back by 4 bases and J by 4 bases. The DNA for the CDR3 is TGTGCCAGCAGTGTAGGGACAGGGAGGAATCAGCCCCAGCATTTT. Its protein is CASSVGTGRNQPQHF.

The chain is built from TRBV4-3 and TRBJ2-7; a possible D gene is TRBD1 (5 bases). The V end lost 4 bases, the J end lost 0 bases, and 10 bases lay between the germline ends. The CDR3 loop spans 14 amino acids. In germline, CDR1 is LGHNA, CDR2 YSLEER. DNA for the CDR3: TGCGCCAGCAGCCCCCAGGGAACCTCCTACGAGCAGTACTTC. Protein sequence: CASSPQGTSYEQYF.

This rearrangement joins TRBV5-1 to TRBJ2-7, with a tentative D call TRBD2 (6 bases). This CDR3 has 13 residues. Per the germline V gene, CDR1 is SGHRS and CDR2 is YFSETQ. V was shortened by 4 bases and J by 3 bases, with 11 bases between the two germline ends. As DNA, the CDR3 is TGCGCCAGCAGCCGGGACTCCTACTACGAGCAGTACTTC. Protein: CASSRDSYYEQYF.

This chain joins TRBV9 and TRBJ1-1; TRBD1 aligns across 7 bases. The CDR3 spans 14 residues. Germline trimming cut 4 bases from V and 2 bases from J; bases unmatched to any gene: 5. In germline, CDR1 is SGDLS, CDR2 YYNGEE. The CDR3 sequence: CASSSHRGNTEAFF. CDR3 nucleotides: TGTGCCAGCAGCTCGCACAGGGGTAACACTGAAGCTTTCTTT.

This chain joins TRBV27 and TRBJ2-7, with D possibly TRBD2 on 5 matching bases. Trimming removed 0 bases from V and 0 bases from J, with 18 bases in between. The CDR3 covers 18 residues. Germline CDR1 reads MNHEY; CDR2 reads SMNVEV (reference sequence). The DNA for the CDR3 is TGTGCCAGCAGTTTATCGCCACTTCCTAGCCAGAGCTCCTACGAGCAGTACTTC. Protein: CASSLSPLPSQSSYEQYF.

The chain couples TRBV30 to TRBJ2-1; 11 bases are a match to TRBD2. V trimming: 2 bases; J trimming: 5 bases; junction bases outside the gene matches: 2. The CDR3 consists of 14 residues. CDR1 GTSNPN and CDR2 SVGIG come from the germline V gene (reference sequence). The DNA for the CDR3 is TGTGCCTGGAGTCCGGGACTAGCGGACAATGAGCAGTTCTTC. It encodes CAWSPGLADNEQFF. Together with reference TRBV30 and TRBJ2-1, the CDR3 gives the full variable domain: SQTIHQWPATLVQPVGSPLSLECTVEGTSNPNLYWYRQAAGRGLQLLFYSVGIGQISSEVPQNLSASRPQDRQFILSSKKLLLSDSGFYLCAWSPGLADNEQFFGPGTRLTVL.

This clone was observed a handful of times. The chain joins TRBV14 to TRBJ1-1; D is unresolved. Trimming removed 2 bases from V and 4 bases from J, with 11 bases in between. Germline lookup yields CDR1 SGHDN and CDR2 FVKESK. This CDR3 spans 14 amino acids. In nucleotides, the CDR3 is TGTGCCAGCAGCCAAAGGGTTTCGGGCACTGAAGCTTTCTTT. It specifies CASSQRVSGTEAFF.

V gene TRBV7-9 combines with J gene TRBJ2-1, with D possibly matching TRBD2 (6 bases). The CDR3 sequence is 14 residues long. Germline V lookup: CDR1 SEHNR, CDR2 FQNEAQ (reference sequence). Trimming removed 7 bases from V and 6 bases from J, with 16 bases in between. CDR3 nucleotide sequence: TGTGCCAGCAACCCATGGCGGGAACGCAATGAGCAGTTCTTC. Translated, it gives CASNPWRERNEQFF.

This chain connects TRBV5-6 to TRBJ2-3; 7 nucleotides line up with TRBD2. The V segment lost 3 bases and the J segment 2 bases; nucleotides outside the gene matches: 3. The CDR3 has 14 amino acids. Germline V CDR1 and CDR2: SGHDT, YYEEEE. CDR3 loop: CASSSGLDTDTQYF. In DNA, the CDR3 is TGTGCCAGCAGCTCTGGACTAGACACAGATACGCAGTATTTT. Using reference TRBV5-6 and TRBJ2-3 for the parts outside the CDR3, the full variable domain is DAGVTQSPTHLIKTRGQQVTLRCSPKSGHDTVSWYQQALGQGPQFIFQYYEEEERQRGNFPDRFSGHQFPNYSSELNVNALLLGDSALYLCASSSGLDTDTQYFGPGTRLTVL.